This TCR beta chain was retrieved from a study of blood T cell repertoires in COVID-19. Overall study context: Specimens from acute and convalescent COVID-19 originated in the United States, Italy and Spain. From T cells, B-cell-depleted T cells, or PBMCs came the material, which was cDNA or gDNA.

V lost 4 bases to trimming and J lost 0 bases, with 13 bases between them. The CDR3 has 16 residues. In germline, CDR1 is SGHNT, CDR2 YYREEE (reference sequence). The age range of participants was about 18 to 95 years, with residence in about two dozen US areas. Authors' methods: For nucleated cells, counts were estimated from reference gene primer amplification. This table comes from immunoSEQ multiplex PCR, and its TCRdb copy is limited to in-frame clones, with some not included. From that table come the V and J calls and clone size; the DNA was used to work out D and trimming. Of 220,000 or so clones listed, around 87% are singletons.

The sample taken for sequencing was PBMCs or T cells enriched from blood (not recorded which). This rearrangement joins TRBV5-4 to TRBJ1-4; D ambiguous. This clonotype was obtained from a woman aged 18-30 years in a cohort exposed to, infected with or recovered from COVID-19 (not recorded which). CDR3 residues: CASSRGSGTTNEKLFF. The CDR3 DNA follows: TGTGCCAGCAGCCGAGGGTCGGGGACAACTAATGAAAAACTGTTTTTT.